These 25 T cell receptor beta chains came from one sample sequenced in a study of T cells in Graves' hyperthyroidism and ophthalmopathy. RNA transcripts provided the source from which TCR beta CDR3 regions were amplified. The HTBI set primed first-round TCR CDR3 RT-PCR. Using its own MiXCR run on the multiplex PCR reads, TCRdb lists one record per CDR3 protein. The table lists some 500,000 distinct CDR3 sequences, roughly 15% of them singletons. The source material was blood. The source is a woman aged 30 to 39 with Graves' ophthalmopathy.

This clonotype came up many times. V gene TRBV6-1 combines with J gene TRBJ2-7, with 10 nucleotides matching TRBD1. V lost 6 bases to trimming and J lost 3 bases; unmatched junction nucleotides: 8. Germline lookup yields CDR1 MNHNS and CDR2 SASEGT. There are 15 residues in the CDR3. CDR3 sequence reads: CASRERDRGYYEQYF. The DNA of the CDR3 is TGTGCCAGCAGGGAACGGGACAGGGGATACTACGAGCAGTACTTC.

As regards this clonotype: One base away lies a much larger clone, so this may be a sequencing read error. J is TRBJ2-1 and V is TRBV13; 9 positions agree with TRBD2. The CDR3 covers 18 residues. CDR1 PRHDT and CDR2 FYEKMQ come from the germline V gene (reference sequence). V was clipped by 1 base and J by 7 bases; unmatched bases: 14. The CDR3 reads CASSLAVSLSGGENEQFF. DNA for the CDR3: TGTGCCAGCAGCTTAGCGGTTTCCCTTAGCGGGGGCGAGAATGAGCAGTTCTTC.

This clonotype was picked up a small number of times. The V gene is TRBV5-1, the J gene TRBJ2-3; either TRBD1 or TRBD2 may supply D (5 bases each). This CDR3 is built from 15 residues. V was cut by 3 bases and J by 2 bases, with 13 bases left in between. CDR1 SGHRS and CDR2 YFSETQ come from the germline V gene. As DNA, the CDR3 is TGCGCCAGCAGCTGGGTGGGACGTAACACAGATACGCAGTATTTT. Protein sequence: CASSWVGRNTDTQYF.

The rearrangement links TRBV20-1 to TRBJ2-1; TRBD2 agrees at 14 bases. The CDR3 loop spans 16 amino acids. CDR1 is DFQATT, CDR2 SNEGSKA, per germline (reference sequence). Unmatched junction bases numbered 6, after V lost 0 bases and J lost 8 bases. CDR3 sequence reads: CSARDVGLAGGHEQFF. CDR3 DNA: TGCAGTGCTAGAGATGTCGGACTAGCGGGAGGCCATGAGCAGTTCTTC.

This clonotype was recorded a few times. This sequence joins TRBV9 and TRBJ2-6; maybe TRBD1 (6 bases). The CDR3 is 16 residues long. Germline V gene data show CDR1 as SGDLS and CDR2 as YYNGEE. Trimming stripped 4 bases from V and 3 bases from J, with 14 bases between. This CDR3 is CASSPGVRDGANVLTF. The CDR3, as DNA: TGTGCCAGCAGCCCAGGGGTCAGGGATGGGGCCAACGTCCTGACTTTC. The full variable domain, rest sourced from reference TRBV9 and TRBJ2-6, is DSGVTQTPKHLITATGQRVTLRCSPRSGDLSVYWYQQSLDQGLQFLIQYYNGEERAKGNILERFSAQQFPDLHSELNLSSLELGDSALYFCASSPGVRDGANVLTFGAGSRLTVL.

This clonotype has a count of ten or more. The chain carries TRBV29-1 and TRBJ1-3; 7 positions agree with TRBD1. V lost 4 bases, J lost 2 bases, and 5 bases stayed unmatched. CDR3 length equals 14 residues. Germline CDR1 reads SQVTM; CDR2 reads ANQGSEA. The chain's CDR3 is CSVGDRVPGNTIYF. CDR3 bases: TGCAGCGTTGGAGACAGGGTTCCTGGAAACACCATATATTTT. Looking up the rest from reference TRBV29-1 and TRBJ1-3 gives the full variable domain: SAVISQKPSRDICQRGTSLTIQCQVDSQVTMMFWYRQQPGQSLTLIATANQGSEATYESGFVIDKFPISRPNLTFSTLTVSNMSPEDSSIYLCSVGDRVPGNTIYFGEGSWLTVV.

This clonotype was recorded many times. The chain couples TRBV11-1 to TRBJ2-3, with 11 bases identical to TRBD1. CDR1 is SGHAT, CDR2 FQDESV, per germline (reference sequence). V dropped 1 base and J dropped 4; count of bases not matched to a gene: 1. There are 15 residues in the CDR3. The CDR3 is CASSLEGQGADTQYF. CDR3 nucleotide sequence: TGTGCCAGCAGCTTAGAGGGACAGGGGGCAGATACGCAGTATTTT.

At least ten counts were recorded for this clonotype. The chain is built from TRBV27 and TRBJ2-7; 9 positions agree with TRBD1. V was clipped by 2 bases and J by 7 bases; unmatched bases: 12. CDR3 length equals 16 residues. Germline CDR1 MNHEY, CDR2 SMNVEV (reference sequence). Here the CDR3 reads CASSLPPGTGTREQYF. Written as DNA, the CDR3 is TGTGCCAGCAGTTTACCCCCCGGGACAGGGACGAGGGAGCAGTACTTC.

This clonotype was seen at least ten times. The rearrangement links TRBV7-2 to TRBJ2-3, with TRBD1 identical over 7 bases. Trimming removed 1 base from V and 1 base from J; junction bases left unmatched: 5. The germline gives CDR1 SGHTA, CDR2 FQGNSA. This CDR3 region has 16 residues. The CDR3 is CASSLGRDRRTDTQYF. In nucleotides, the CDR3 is TGTGCCAGCAGCTTAGGCCGGGACAGACGCACAGATACGCAGTATTTT. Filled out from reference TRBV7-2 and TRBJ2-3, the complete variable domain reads GAGVSQSPSNKVTEKGKDVELRCDPISGHTALYWYRQSLGQGLEFLIYFQGNSAPDKSGLPSDRFSAERTGGSVSTLTIQRTQQEDSAVYLCASSLGRDRRTDTQYFGPGTRLTVL.

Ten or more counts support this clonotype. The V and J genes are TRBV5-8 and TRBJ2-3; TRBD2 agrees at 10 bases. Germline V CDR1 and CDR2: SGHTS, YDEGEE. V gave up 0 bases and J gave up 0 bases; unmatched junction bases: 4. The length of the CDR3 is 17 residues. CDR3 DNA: TGTGCCAGCAGCTTGGCCGGACTAGCGGCTAGCACAGATACGCAGTATTTT. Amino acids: CASSLAGLAASTDTQYF.

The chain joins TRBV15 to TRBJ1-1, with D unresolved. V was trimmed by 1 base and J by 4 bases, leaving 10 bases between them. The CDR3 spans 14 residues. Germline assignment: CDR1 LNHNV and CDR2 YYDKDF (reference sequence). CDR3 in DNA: TGTGCCACCAGCAGAGGGGAGTTGGTCACTGAAGCTTTCTTT. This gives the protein CATSRGELVTEAFF.

The CDR3 nucleotides read TGTGCCAGCAGCTACGGGGACACAAGGGGCTACACCTTC. Its protein product is CASSYGDTRGYTF. This sequence joins TRBV6-1 and TRBJ1-2; D is possibly TRBD1 (6 bases). V was clipped by 6 bases and J by 8 bases, with 16 bases between them. Germline loops: CDR1 MNHNS, CDR2 SASEGT. The CDR3 loop spans 13 amino acids.

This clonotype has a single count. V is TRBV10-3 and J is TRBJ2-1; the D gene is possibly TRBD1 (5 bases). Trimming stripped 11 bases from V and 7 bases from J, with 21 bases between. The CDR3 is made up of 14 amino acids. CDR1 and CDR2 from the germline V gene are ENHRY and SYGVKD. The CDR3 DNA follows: TGTGCCGCCACGGCCCGACAGTTGGGAAATGAGCAGTTCTTC. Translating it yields CAATARQLGNEQFF.

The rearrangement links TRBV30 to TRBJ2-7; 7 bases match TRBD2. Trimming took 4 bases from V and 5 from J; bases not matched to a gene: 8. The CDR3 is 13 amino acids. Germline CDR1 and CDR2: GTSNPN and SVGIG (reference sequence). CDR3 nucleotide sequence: TGTGCCTGGACCCTGACTAGCAACCACGAGCAGTACTTC. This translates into CAWTLTSNHEQYF.

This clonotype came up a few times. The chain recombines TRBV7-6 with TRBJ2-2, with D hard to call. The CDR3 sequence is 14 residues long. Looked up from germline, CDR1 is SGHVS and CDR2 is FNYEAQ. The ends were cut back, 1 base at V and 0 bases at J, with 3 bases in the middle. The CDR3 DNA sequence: TGTGCCAGCAGCTTAGTCCCGAACACCGGGGAGCTGTTTTTT. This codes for CASSLVPNTGELFF.

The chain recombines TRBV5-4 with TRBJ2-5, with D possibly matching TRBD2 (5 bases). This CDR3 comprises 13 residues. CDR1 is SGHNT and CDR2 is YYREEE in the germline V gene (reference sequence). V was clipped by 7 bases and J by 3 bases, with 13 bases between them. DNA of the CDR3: TGTGCCAGCGCGGATAGCGCAAAAGAGACCCAGTACTTC. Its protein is CASADSAKETQYF.

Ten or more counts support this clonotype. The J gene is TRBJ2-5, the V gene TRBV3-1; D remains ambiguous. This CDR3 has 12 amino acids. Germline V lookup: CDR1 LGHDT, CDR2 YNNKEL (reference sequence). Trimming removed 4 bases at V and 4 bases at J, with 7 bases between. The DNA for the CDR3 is TGTGCCAGCAGCCCAGAACGAGAGACCCAGTACTTC. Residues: CASSPERETQYF.

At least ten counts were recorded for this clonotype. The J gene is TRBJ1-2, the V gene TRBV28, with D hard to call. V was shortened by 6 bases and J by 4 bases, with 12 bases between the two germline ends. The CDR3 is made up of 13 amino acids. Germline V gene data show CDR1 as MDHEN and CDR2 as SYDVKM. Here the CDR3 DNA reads TGTGCCAGCAGAGCGCCCCGCGGCTATGGCTACACCTTC. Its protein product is CASRAPRGYGYTF.

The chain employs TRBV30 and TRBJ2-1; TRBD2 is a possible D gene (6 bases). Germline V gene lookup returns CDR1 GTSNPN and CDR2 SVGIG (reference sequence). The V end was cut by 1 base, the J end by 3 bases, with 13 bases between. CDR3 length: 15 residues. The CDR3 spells CAWSENGGDYNEQFF. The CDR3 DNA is TGTGCCTGGAGTGAGAACGGAGGGGACTACAATGAGCAGTTCTTC.

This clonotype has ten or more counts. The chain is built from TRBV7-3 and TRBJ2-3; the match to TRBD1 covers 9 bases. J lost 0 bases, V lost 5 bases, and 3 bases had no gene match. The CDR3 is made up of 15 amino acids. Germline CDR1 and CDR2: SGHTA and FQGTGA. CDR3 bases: TGTGCCAGCAGCGGGACAGGGTCTAGCACAGATACGCAGTATTTT. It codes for CASSGTGSSTDTQYF.

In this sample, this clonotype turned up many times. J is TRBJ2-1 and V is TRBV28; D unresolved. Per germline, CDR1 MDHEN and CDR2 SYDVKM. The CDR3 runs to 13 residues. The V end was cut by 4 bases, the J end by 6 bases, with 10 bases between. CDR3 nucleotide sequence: TGTGCCAGCAGTTGGGGTCTAAGCAATGAGCAGTTCTTC. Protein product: CASSWGLSNEQFF.

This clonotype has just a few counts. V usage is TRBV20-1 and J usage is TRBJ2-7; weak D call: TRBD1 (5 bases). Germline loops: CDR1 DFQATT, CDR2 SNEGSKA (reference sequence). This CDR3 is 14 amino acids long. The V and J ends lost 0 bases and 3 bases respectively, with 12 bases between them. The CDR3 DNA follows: TGCAGTGCTAGAGAATGGGGCCAGGGCTACGAGCAGTACTTC. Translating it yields CSAREWGQGYEQYF.

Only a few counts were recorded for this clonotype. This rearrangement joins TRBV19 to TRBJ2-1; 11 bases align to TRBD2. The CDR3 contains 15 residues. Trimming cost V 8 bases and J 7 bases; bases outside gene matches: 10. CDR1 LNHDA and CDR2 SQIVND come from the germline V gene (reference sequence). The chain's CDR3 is CASRSTSGVGNEQFF. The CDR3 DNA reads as TGTGCCAGTCGATCGACTAGCGGGGTGGGGAATGAGCAGTTCTTC.

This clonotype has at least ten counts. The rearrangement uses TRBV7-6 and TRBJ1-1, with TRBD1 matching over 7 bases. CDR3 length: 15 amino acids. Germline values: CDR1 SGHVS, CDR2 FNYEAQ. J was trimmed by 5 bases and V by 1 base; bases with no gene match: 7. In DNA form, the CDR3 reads TGTGCCAGCAGCTTAGAACTCAGGGGGAGGACTGAAGCTTTCTTT. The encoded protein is CASSLELRGRTEAFF.

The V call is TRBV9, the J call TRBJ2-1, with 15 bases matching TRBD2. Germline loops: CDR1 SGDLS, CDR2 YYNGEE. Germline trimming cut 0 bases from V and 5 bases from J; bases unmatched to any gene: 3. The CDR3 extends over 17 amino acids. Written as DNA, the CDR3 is TGTGCCAGCAGCGTAGGAGGACTAGCGGGAGGGAACAATGAGCAGTTCTTC. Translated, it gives CASSVGGLAGGNNEQFF.